One and the same sample provided the 2 T cell receptor beta chains below, sequenced in a study of CD8+ T cells in alopecia areata (dated by TCRdb to 2016 to 2019). This sample's treatment or condition label indicates: oral pan-JAK inhibitor, 5-10 mg twice daily. The library relied on the immunoSEQ multiplex PCR assay. RNA was extracted from all samples and reverse transcribed into cDNA, which served as template for TCR sequencing. As stored in TCRdb, this immuneACCESS dataset retains in-frame rearrangements with V and J assigned. A fraction of the clones does not appear; measured against another copy, unresolved V genes explain less than half of the discrepancy, and the remainder lacks a known reason. The sample records about 99,000 clones, about nine tenths of which are singletons. The ten largest clones take up 11% of the sample. The sequenced sample was CD8+ T cells sorted from blood, obtained at approximately week 31, from a patient treated with tofacitinib. These receptors were collected from a human donor with alopecia areata.

The J gene is TRBJ1-1, the V gene TRBV7-6, with D unclear. This CDR3 contains 14 residues. CDR1 and CDR2 from the germline V gene are SGHVS and FNYEAQ. V was trimmed by 1 base and J by 0 bases, leaving 6 bases between them. The CDR3 here is CASSLGVMNTEAFF. The CDR3 DNA reads TGTGCCAGCAGCTTAGGGGTCATGAACACTGAAGCTTTCTTT.

The chain combines TRBV29-1 with TRBJ2-3, with 9 bases aligning to TRBD2. V shed 6 bases and J 2 bases; nucleotides not matched to a gene: 3. Germline CDR1 reads SQVTM; CDR2 reads ANQGSEA. This CDR3 spans 13 amino acids. The CDR3 sequence: CSVPSGNTDTQYF. In DNA, the CDR3 is TGCAGCGTCCCTAGCGGGAACACAGATACGCAGTATTTT.